This T cell receptor beta chain was identified during a study of shared clonotypes between healthy human individuals. This clone was seen many times. The V gene's germline CDR1 is LGHNA and CDR2 YNFKEQ. V gave up 4 bases and J gave up 2 bases, with 14 bases separating them. The CDR3 totals 15 residues. Samples underwent the assay at deep level. The assay was immunoSEQ multiplex PCR, and TCRdb's table has in-frame clones only and misses some. Among about 960,000 clones listed, about 80% were seen once. The chain uses TRBV4-2 and TRBJ2-5; the D gene could be TRBD1 or TRBD2 (6 bases each). The specimen sequenced was memory CD4+ T cells sorted from blood. The subset is: CD45RA-negative fraction. The TCR was taken from a young man in good health. As DNA, the CDR3 is TGTGCCAGCAGCCCCTTACTAGGGGGGCAAGAGACCCAGTACTTC. This sequence encodes CASSPLLGGQETQYF.